One and the same sample provided the 26 T cell receptor beta chains below, sequenced in a study of blood T cell repertoires in COVID-19. The method was immunoSEQ multiplex PCR; TCRdb's version includes in-frame clones alone and lacks a portion of them. This table has a few hundred thousand clones, about 84% appearing once. Material for sequencing was PBMCs or T cells enriched from blood (not recorded which). The receptors derive from a man younger than 40 with acute COVID-19.

The chain carries TRBV11-2 and TRBJ2-3; 10 bases are a match to TRBD2. V gave up 1 base and J gave up 6 bases; unmatched junction bases: 7. Germline CDR1 reads SGHAT; CDR2 reads FQNNGV. The CDR3 sequence is 16 residues long. The chain's CDR3 is CASSLGLAGVGDTQYF. CDR3 bases: TGTGCCAGCAGCTTAGGGCTAGCGGGGGTTGGCGATACGCAGTATTTT.

The chain employs TRBV27 and TRBJ1-2, with TRBD1 matching 9 bases. CDR3 length: 12 amino acids. Germline V lookup: CDR1 MNHEY, CDR2 SMNVEV (reference sequence). Unmatched junction bases numbered 3, after V lost 2 bases and J lost 11 bases. This CDR3 reads CASSLKGQGYTF. The DNA for the CDR3 is TGTGCCAGCAGTTTAAAGGGACAGGGTTACACCTTC.

This clone occurred once. This chain connects TRBV24-1 to TRBJ2-2, with no clear D. V shed 1 base and J shed 6 bases, with 5 bases lying between them. The germline V gene has CDR1 KGHDR and CDR2 SFDVKD. This CDR3 spans 13 amino acids. In DNA form, the CDR3 reads TGTGCCACCAGTGATTTAGCCGCCGGGGAGCTGTTTTTT. Translated: CATSDLAAGELFF.

The rearrangement uses TRBV2 and TRBJ1-2; 7 bases match TRBD1. Losses at the gene ends were 2 bases for V and 8 bases for J; bases not matched to a gene: 5. The CDR3 consists of 13 residues. Germline loops: CDR1 SNHLY, CDR2 FYNNEI. Here the CDR3 DNA reads TGTGCCAGCAGTGAAAGGCAGGGGGAAGGCTACACCTTC. Its protein product is CASSERQGEGYTF.

The chain has TRBV5-6 and TRBJ2-1, with 7 bases fitting TRBD2. From germline, CDR1 is SGHDT and CDR2 YYEEEE. The CDR3 extends over 16 amino acids. The V segment lost 2 bases and the J segment 7 bases; nucleotides outside the gene matches: 12. The CDR3 spells CASSLSLGLVENEQFF. The DNA for the CDR3 is TGTGCCAGCAGCTTATCCCTCGGACTAGTAGAGAATGAGCAGTTCTTC.

The J gene is TRBJ2-5, the V gene TRBV27, with D possibly being TRBD1 (6 bases). This CDR3 spans 16 amino acids. V was shortened by 3 bases and J by 1 base, with 15 bases between the two germline ends. Germline CDR1 reads MNHEY; CDR2 reads SMNVEV (reference sequence). The CDR3 DNA reads as TGTGCCAGCAGTTTTAGGGGGTGGCCCGGCCAAGAGACCCAGTACTTC. Protein sequence: CASSFRGWPGQETQYF.

This clone has just one count. This chain uses TRBV9 with TRBJ2-2; D ambiguous. This CDR3 has 13 amino acids. CDR1 is SGDLS and CDR2 is YYNGEE in the germline V gene. Trimming removed 4 bases at V and 4 bases at J, with 8 bases between. CDR3 nucleotides: TGTGCCAGCAGCCTACAGCCCACCGGGGAGCTGTTTTTT. Translating gives CASSLQPTGELFF.

V is TRBV7-6 and J is TRBJ2-5, with 8 positions matching TRBD1. This CDR3 has 15 residues. J lost 5 bases, V lost 5 bases, and 10 bases had no gene match. The germline gives CDR1 SGHVS, CDR2 FNYEAQ. The CDR3 region has the DNA TGTGCCAGCAGCCTGCGACAGGGGATAAGGGAGACCCAGTACTTC. Protein: CASSLRQGIRETQYF.

This clone has just a few counts. V is TRBV12-3 or TRBV12-4 and J is TRBJ1-2; D remains unclear. There are 13 residues in the CDR3. Trimming pared 1 base from V and 5 bases from J, leaving 8 bases between. The CDR3 DNA reads as TGTGCCAGCAGTTTAGGGGCAACGTATGGCTACACCTTC. It translates to CASSLGATYGYTF.

The V and J genes are TRBV29-1 and TRBJ1-1, with a possible D match to TRBD1 (6 bases). The V gene's germline CDR1 is SQVTM and CDR2 ANQGSEA. The CDR3 sequence is 15 residues long. The V and J ends lost 4 bases and 6 bases respectively, with 21 bases between them. The CDR3 nucleotides are TGCAGCGTTGCCTCCCAACAGGGTCTAAACCCTGAAGCTTTCTTT. Translating gives CSVASQQGLNPEAFF.

The genes are TRBV9 and TRBJ2-6, with 8 bases that match TRBD1. Germline-derived CDR1 and CDR2 are SGDLS and YYNGEE. CDR3 length equals 20 residues. V gave up 0 bases and J gave up 1 base; unmatched junction bases: 12. CDR3 residues: CASSVATGQGYRSGANVLTF. CDR3 bases: TGTGCCAGCAGCGTAGCTACCGGACAGGGTTATAGGTCTGGGGCCAACGTCCTGACTTTC.

The genes are TRBV21-1 and TRBJ1-5. TRBV21-1 is a pseudogene. CDR3 size: 10 residues. DNA of the CDR3: TGTGCCAGCACTCATCAGCCCCAGCATTTT. Amino acids: CASTHQPQHF.

This chain uses TRBV7-9 with TRBJ1-2, with D unresolved. The CDR3 covers 12 residues. CDR1 is SEHNR, CDR2 FQNEAQ, per germline (reference sequence). Trimming cost V 5 bases and J 5 bases, with 9 bases left between them. CDR3 sequence reads: CASSPQKYGYTF. The CDR3, as DNA: TGTGCCAGCAGCCCTCAGAAGTATGGCTACACCTTC.

Note on this clone: Mismatch with germline at one junction end may stem from a read error. The rearrangement links TRBV10-2 to TRBJ1-3; a possible D gene is TRBD1 (6 bases). This CDR3 has 14 residues. Germline values: CDR1 WSHSY, CDR2 SAAADI. The CDR3 region has the DNA TGCGCCAGCAGTGATACAGGGTTTGGATACACCATATATTTT. It encodes CASSDTGFGYTIYF.

This chain joins TRBV20-1 and TRBJ1-1; tentatively, D is TRBD1 (6 bases). The CDR3 has 14 residues. Germline V gene data show CDR1 as DFQATT and CDR2 as SNEGSKA (reference sequence). Trimming took off 3 bases at V and 4 bases at J, with 15 bases between the two ends. For the CDR3, the DNA is TGCAGTGCTAGTTCAGGGGAAGGGGGCACTGAAGCTTTCTTT. This translates into CSASSGEGGTEAFF.

V usage is TRBV25-1 and J usage is TRBJ1-5, with 12 positions matching TRBD1. The CDR3 spans 18 residues. Losses at the gene ends were 3 bases for V and 6 bases for J; bases not matched to a gene: 12. The V gene's germline CDR1 is MGHDK and CDR2 SYGVNS. This chain's CDR3 is CASSDSGTGGVGSQPQHF. The DNA for the CDR3 is TGTGCCAGCAGTGACTCCGGGACAGGGGGCGTGGGCAGTCAGCCCCAGCATTTT.

This rearrangement joins TRBV9 to TRBJ1-2, with TRBD1 matching 10 bases. V lost 1 base to trimming and J lost 5 bases; unmatched junction nucleotides: 8. The germline gives CDR1 SGDLS, CDR2 YYNGEE. The CDR3 is 16 residues long. The CDR3 is CASSVPLTGGAYGYTF. In nucleotides, the CDR3 is TGTGCCAGCAGCGTACCTCTGACAGGGGGCGCGTATGGCTACACCTTC. Based on the CDR3 plus reference TRBV9 and TRBJ1-2, the full variable domain is DSGVTQTPKHLITATGQRVTLRCSPRSGDLSVYWYQQSLDQGLQFLIQYYNGEERAKGNILERFSAQQFPDLHSELNLSSLELGDSALYFCASSVPLTGGAYGYTFGSGTRLTVV.

This chain joins TRBV5-6 and TRBJ2-5; perhaps TRBD1 as D (7 bases). This CDR3 has 13 amino acids. The ends were cut back, 8 bases at V and 5 bases at J, with 16 bases in the middle. Looked up from germline, CDR1 is SGHDT and CDR2 is YYEEEE. CDR3 sequence reads: CASNGQEGETQYF. The CDR3, as DNA: TGTGCCAGTAACGGACAGGAGGGGGAGACCCAGTACTTC.

The gene calls are TRBV28 and TRBJ1-1; D call uncertain. Germline assignment: CDR1 MDHEN and CDR2 SYDVKM. The CDR3 length is 13 residues. The V end was cut by 6 bases, the J end by 2 bases, with 10 bases between. The CDR3 spells CASSPGDNTEAFF. For the CDR3, the DNA is TGTGCCAGCAGCCCGGGAGACAACACTGAAGCTTTCTTT.

CDR3 region: CASSPRGVNTEAFF. CDR3 in DNA: TGTGCCAGCTCACCCAGGGGCGTGAACACTGAAGCTTTCTTT. The J gene is TRBJ1-1, the V gene TRBV18, with D possibly TRBD1 on 6 matching bases. Trimming removed 3 bases from V and 0 bases from J, with 8 bases in between. CDR3 size: 14 residues. From germline, CDR1 is KGHSH and CDR2 LQKENI.

This chain joins TRBV5-4 and TRBJ2-5, with 10 bases matching TRBD2. The CDR3 extends over 20 amino acids. Germline V gene data show CDR1 as SGHNT and CDR2 as YYREEE (reference sequence). The ends lost 0 bases at V and 1 base at J; junction bases unmatched: 15. The CDR3: CASSLAGGASGGLIQETQYF. CDR3 DNA: TGTGCCAGCAGCTTGGCTGGAGGGGCTAGCGGGGGCCTAATCCAAGAGACCCAGTACTTC.

The chain combines TRBV2 with TRBJ1-4, with 8 nucleotides matching TRBD1. CDR1 and CDR2 (germline): SNHLY, FYNNEI. The junction had 8 bases not matched to a gene; V was cut back by 7 bases and J by 4 bases. The length of the CDR3 is 15 residues. The CDR3 reads CASKEQGVGNEKLFF. The CDR3 DNA sequence: TGTGCCAGCAAAGAACAGGGGGTTGGTAATGAAAAACTGTTTTTT. Full variable domain (outside the CDR3, taken from reference TRBV2 and TRBJ1-4): EPEVTQTPSHQVTQMGQEVILRCVPISNHLYFYWYRQILGQKVEFLVSFYNNEISEKSEIFDDQFSVERPDGSNFTLKIRSTKLEDSAMYFCASKEQGVGNEKLFFGSGTQLSVL.

This chain uses TRBV2 with TRBJ2-3; 9 positions agree with TRBD2. CDR3 length: 15 residues. Looked up from germline, CDR1 is SNHLY and CDR2 is FYNNEI. J gave up 0 bases and V 2 bases, and 0 bases lay outside the gene matches. DNA of the CDR3: TGTGCCAGCAGTGAACTAGCGGGGAGCACAGATACGCAGTATTTT. It encodes CASSELAGSTDTQYF. The entire variable domain, with the rest obtained from reference TRBV2 and TRBJ2-3, is as follows: EPEVTQTPSHQVTQMGQEVILRCVPISNHLYFYWYRQILGQKVEFLVSFYNNEISEKSEIFDDQFSVERPDGSNFTLKIRSTKLEDSAMYFCASSELAGSTDTQYFGPGTRLTVL.

The genes are TRBV28 and TRBJ1-5; D is unresolved. The CDR3 sequence is 14 residues long. V lost 6 bases to trimming and J lost 7 bases, with 16 bases between them. Germline V gene data show CDR1 as MDHEN and CDR2 as SYDVKM. The CDR3 sequence is CASRKSGRNQPQHF. Written as DNA, the CDR3 is TGTGCCAGCAGAAAATCGGGGAGAAACCAGCCCCAGCATTTT.

V is TRBV5-1 and J is TRBJ2-3; 8 nucleotides agree with TRBD2. From germline, CDR1 is SGHRS and CDR2 YFSETQ. V lost 7 bases, J lost 0 bases, and 13 bases stayed unmatched. The CDR3 runs 17 residues. The CDR3 region is CASGEYGGAPSTDTQYF. The CDR3 nucleotides are TGCGCCAGCGGAGAGTACGGGGGGGCCCCTAGCACAGATACGCAGTATTTT.

This clone was counted ten times or more. This chain joins TRBV3-1 (or the pseudogene TRBV3-2) and TRBJ1-2, with TRBD1 matching 7 bases. Germline CDR1 reads LGHDT; CDR2 reads YNNKEL (reference sequence). After removal of 5 bases from V and 0 bases from J, the junction contained 12 bases not matched to a gene. The CDR3 runs 17 residues. CDR3 DNA: TGTGCCAGCAGCTGGACGGGACAGATAGTCTCTAACTATGGCTACACCTTC. Protein sequence: CASSWTGQIVSNYGYTF.